A single T cell receptor (beta chain) is shown here with its context. Its matching antigen is unknown. The data were obtained in a study of CD8 T cells in Susac syndrome. Germline lookup yields CDR1 GTSNPN and CDR2 SVGIG (reference sequence). This CDR3 is 11 amino acids long. Trimming at V came to 5 bases and at J to 4 bases, leaving 1 base not matched to a gene. The study's findings and limits: The authors acknowledged that the study's TCR sequencing and HLA analysis involved relatively few individuals.

Reverse transcription used 0.5 to 1 ug RNA and random hexamers. TCRdb fed the immunoSEQ multiplex PCR reads into MiXCR, producing one record per CDR3 protein. The sample lists roughly 150,000 distinct CDR3 sequences, approximately 94% occurring once. This clonotype was obtained from a human donor with multiple sclerosis. Sequencing was done on a sample of CD8+ T cells from PBMCs. V usage is TRBV30 and J usage is TRBJ2-5; TRBD1 aligns across 7 bases. The DNA for the CDR3 is TGTGCCTGGTACAGGGGAGAGACCCAGTACTTC. This translates into CAWYRGETQYF.